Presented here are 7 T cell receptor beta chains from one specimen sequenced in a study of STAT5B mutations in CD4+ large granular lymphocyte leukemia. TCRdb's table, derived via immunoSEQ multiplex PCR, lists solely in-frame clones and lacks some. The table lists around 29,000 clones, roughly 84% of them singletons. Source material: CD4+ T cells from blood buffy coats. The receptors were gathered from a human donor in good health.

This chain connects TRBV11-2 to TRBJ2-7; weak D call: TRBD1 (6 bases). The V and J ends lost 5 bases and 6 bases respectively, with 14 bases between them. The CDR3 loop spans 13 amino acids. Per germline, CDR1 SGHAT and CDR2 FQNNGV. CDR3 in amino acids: CASSPNREGEQYF. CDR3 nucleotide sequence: TGTGCCAGCAGCCCCAACAGGGAAGGCGAGCAGTACTTC.

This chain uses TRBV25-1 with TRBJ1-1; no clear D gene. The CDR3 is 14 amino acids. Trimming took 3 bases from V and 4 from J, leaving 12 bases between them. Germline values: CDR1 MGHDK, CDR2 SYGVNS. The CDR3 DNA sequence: TGTGCCAGCAGTGAGCCGGGCCGAGGCACTGAAGCTTTCTTT. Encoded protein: CASSEPGRGTEAFF.

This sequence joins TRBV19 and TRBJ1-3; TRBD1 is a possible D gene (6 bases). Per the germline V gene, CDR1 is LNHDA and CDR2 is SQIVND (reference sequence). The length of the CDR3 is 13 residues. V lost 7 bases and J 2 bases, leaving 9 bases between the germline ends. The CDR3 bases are TGTGCCAGTATGGACAGCCCTGGAAACACCATATATTTT. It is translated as CASMDSPGNTIYF.

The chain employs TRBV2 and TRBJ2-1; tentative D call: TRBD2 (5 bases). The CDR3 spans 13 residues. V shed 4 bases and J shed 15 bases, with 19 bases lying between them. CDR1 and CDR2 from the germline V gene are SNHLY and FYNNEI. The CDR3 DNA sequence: TGTGCCAGCAGTGGGCTAGCCAACCCCGTACGGTTCTTC. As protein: CASSGLANPVRFF.

CDR3 sequence reads: CASSLRDWGPADTQYF. The CDR3 DNA follows: TGTGCCAGCAGCTTACGTGATTGGGGACCGGCAGATACGCAGTATTTT. This chain joins TRBV7-2 and TRBJ2-3, with D tentatively TRBD1 or TRBD2 (5 bases each). Germline CDR1 reads SGHTA; CDR2 reads FQGNSA. The CDR3 is 16 residues long. Trimming removed 2 bases at V and 4 bases at J, with 16 bases between.

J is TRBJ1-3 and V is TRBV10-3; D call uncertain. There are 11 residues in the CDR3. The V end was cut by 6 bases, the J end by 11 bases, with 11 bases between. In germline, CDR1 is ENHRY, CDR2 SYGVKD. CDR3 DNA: TGTGCCATCAGCTTCGGAGGATCCATATATTTT. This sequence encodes CAISFGGSIYF.

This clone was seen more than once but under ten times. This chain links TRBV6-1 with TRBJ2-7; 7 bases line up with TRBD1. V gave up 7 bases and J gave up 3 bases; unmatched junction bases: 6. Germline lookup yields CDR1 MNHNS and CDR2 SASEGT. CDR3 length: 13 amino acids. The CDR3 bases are TGTGCCAGCACACTAGGACAGGTCTACGAGCAGTACGTC. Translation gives CASTLGQVYEQYV.